This passage covers 18 T cell receptor beta chains from one sample sequenced in a study. TCRdb recomputed calls from the 5' RACE reads with MiXCR, one row per CDR3 protein. This table holds about 5,800 distinct CDR3 sequences, under 35% found once. The sequencing input was memory CD4+ T cells sorted from a lymph node. The subset denotes: memory CD4+ T cells, CD4+CD45RO+CD25-. These receptors originate from a female donor with breast cancer.

The chain joins TRBV20-1 to TRBJ1-6; D is undetermined. This CDR3 spans 14 amino acids. Trimming removed 7 bases at V and 5 bases at J, with 15 bases between. The V gene's germline CDR1 is DFQATT and CDR2 SNEGSKA (reference sequence). DNA of the CDR3: TGCAGTGTCCGTTCGGGAGTTGATAATTCACCCCTCCACTTT. This codes for CSVRSGVDNSPLHF.

This clonotype is termed medium-sized. The V gene is TRBV20-1, the J gene TRBJ1-1; 10 positions agree with TRBD1. Germline lookup yields CDR1 DFQATT and CDR2 SNEGSKA (reference sequence). The junction had 3 bases not matched to a gene; V was cut back by 2 bases and J by 0 bases. The CDR3 totals 15 residues. The CDR3 region has the DNA TGCAGTGCTAGAACGGGACAGGGGTTGAACACTGAAGCTTTCTTT. Translation: CSARTGQGLNTEAFF.

Sample share makes this clonotype medium-sized. The rearrangement uses TRBV4-1 and TRBJ1-6; D remains unclear. The CDR3 has 17 amino acids. Germline V lookup: CDR1 MGHRA, CDR2 YSYEKL. Trimming removed 0 bases from V and 5 bases from J, with 14 bases in between. The CDR3 loop is CASSQDPPRTNNSPLHF. The CDR3 nucleotides are TGCGCCAGCAGCCAAGATCCCCCACGCACGAATAATTCACCCCTCCACTTT.

The V and J genes are TRBV4-3 and TRBJ2-6, with D perhaps matching TRBD1 (6 bases). CDR3 length: 14 residues. V dropped 0 bases and J dropped 9 bases, with 9 bases sitting between them. In germline, CDR1 is LGHNA, CDR2 YSLEER. The CDR3 sequence is CASSQEHRVNVLTF. The CDR3 DNA follows: TGCGCCAGCAGCCAAGAGCACAGGGTCAACGTCCTGACTTTC.

Turning to this clonotype: Since a much larger clone is just one base distant, this may be a read error. The chain combines TRBV15 with TRBJ1-2, with D perhaps TRBD1 (5 bases). The V end lost 0 bases, the J end lost 5 bases, and 16 bases lay between the germline ends. This CDR3 comprises 16 residues. The V gene's germline CDR1 is LNHNV and CDR2 YYDKDF (reference sequence). As DNA, the CDR3 is TGTGCCACCAGCAGAGAAGCCCCAGGGCAACATTATGGCTACACCTTC. This sequence encodes CATSREAPGQHYGYTF. The whole variable domain, filled in from reference TRBV15 and TRBJ1-2, reads DAMVIQNPRYQVTQFGKPVTLSCSQTLNHNVMYWYQQKSSQAPKLLFHYYDKDFNNEADTPDNFQSRRPNTSFCFLDIRSPGLGDTAMYLCATSREAPGQHYGYTFGSGTRLTVV.

This clonotype was picked up many times. The chain joins TRBV5-1 to TRBJ2-5, with 10 bases aligning to TRBD2. The J segment lost 2 bases and the V segment lost 0 bases, leaving 7 bases of the junction unmatched. Germline V gene data show CDR1 as SGHRS and CDR2 as YFSETQ. The CDR3 length is 17 residues. CDR3 bases: TGCGCCAGCAGCTTGGAAGCCCGGACTAGCGGACAAGAGACCCAGTACTTC. The encoded protein is CASSLEARTSGQETQYF.

As concerns this clonotype: The missing conserved phenylalanine or tryptophan at the end of this CDR3 makes a read error likely. The V call is TRBV12-3 or TRBV12-4, the J call TRBJ1-3; D unclear. V was shortened by 3 bases and J by 0 bases, with 9 bases between the two germline ends. There are 15 residues in the CDR3. The DNA for the CDR3 is TGTGCCAGCAGTTTCAGTCGGACCTCTGGAAACACCATATATCCT. Its translation is CASSFSRTSGNTIYP.

This clonotype is large (0.1 to 1%) within its sample. The V call is TRBV4-2, the J call TRBJ2-2; TRBD2 matches at 12 bases. The V gene's germline CDR1 is LGHNA and CDR2 YNFKEQ. Trimming removed 4 bases from V and 4 bases from J; junction bases left unmatched: 7. The CDR3 consists of 17 residues. Here the CDR3 reads CASSPSGLAGFTGELFF. CDR3 DNA sequence: TGTGCCAGCAGCCCTTCCGGACTAGCGGGATTCACCGGGGAGCTGTTTTTT.

To note about this clonotype: The junction shows a germline mismatch at one end, possibly a read error. CDR3 nucleotides: TGCAGCGCTAGTCCAGCGGGGAGGCCCCAGCATTTT. Translating it yields CSASPAGRPQHF. The V call is TRBV20-1, the J call TRBJ1-5, with unresolved D. The germline V gene has CDR1 DFQATT and CDR2 SNEGSKA (reference sequence). The CDR3 spans 12 residues.

This clonotype was counted at least ten times. V is TRBV7-9 and J is TRBJ2-1; possibly TRBD1 for D (5 bases). V was shortened by 5 bases and J by 6 bases, with 17 bases between the two germline ends. This CDR3 comprises 15 residues. From germline, CDR1 is SEHNR and CDR2 FQNEAQ (reference sequence). The CDR3 here is CASSASSRVVNEQFF. The CDR3 DNA reads as TGTGCCAGCAGCGCCAGTAGCAGGGTGGTCAATGAGCAGTTCTTC.

This clonotype was recorded many times. This may stem from a read error, because a much larger clone lies one nucleotide away. No conserved phenylalanine or tryptophan ends this CDR3, so it is likely a read error. V is TRBV5-1 and J is TRBJ2-1; tentatively, D is TRBD1 (5 bases). With 4 bases removed from V and 12 bases from J, the gap between germline ends came to 23 bases. Germline CDR1 reads SGHRS; CDR2 reads YFSETQ. CDR3 length: 15 residues. The CDR3 nucleotides read TGCGCCAGCAGCCTTCAAAAGGGTGGGGCAATAATGCAGTTCTTA. Its protein is CASSLQKGGAIMQFL.

In its sample, this clonotype was seen many times. CDR3 loop: CSASFSQVATNEKLFF. CDR3 nucleotides: TGCAGTGCTAGCTTCTCCCAGGTTGCAACTAATGAAAAACTGTTTTTT. The chain recombines TRBV20-1 with TRBJ1-4; D is undetermined. V lost 3 bases to trimming and J lost 0 bases, with 14 bases between them. The germline V gene encodes CDR1 DFQATT and CDR2 SNEGSKA (reference sequence). This CDR3 is built from 16 residues.

This clonotype was observed at least ten times. The V gene is TRBV12-3 or TRBV12-4, the J gene TRBJ2-1, with D possibly matching TRBD2 (6 bases). The CDR3 contains 15 residues. Trimming removed 6 bases from V and 6 bases from J, with 18 bases in between. CDR3: CASSPGLRPGNEQFF. The CDR3 DNA reads as TGTGCCAGCAGCCCCGGACTACGACCGGGCAATGAGCAGTTCTTC.

In this sample, this clonotype turned up many times. The chain is built from TRBV4-1 and TRBJ2-7; the D gene is possibly TRBD1 (5 bases). The CDR3 sequence is 14 residues long. V lost 1 base and J lost 4, with 11 bases in between. In germline, CDR1 is MGHRA, CDR2 YSYEKL. The CDR3 sequence: CASSQGRQKYEQYF. The DNA of the CDR3 is TGCGCCAGCAGCCAAGGCCGACAGAAATACGAGCAGTACTTC.

By share of the sample, this clonotype is medium-sized. V gene TRBV7-8 combines with J gene TRBJ1-4, with 8 nucleotides matching TRBD1. The CDR3 is 17 amino acids. Trimming removed 0 bases from V and 7 bases from J; junction bases left unmatched: 10. Per the germline V gene, CDR1 is SGHVS and CDR2 is FQNEAQ. The CDR3: CASSLARGQEKFEKLFF. In DNA, the CDR3 is TGTGCCAGCAGCTTAGCACGGGGACAGGAAAAGTTTGAAAAACTGTTTTTT.

This clonotype rates as large. This chain joins TRBV7-3 and TRBJ1-1; D remains unclear. The CDR3 runs to 14 residues. Germline V gene sequence: CDR1 SGHTA, CDR2 FQGTGA. V was trimmed by 2 bases and J by 0 bases, leaving 7 bases between them. CDR3 in DNA: TGTGCCAGCAGCTTAGAGCCCGTGAACACTGAAGCTTTCTTT. It specifies CASSLEPVNTEAFF.

In its sample, this clonotype is large (0.1 to 1%). The chain uses TRBV20-1 and TRBJ2-5; 7 positions agree with TRBD2. Germline assignment: CDR1 DFQATT and CDR2 SNEGSKA (reference sequence). There are 16 residues in the CDR3. Trimming cost V 0 bases and J 4 bases; bases outside gene matches: 11. The CDR3 coding sequence is TGCAGTGCTAGAGATCCCACCGGCGGGAGAGGAGAGACCCAGTACTTC. This sequence encodes CSARDPTGGRGETQYF.

This clonotype is medium-sized within its sample. The V call is TRBV12-3 or TRBV12-4, the J call TRBJ2-7; maybe TRBD2 (7 bases). Trimming stripped 1 base from V and 3 bases from J, with 13 bases between. The CDR3 consists of 15 residues. The CDR3 loop is CASSLEGGGGYEQYF. The CDR3 bases are TGTGCCAGCAGTTTAGAGGGGGGGGGCGGCTACGAGCAGTACTTC.